What follows describes a single T cell receptor beta chain. Its target is unknown. TCRdb keeps only in-frame clones here, not all; method: immunoSEQ multiplex PCR. The table shows 65,000 to 85,000 clones, with around nine tenths occurring only once. The record originates from a study of OX40 agonist ivuxolimab in advanced cancers. At the level of the study: Those treated in dose escalation had hepatocellular carcinoma, melanoma, renal cell cancer or head and neck cancer. Aged roughly 23 to 90 with a mean of 60 years, they were about 83% male.

CDR3 length equals 15 residues. Trimming shortened V by 0 bases and J by 4 bases, and 12 bases separated the two germline ends. Germline V gene lookup returns CDR1 SEHNR and CDR2 FQNEAQ (reference sequence). Findings and caveats of the study: Low normalized T-cell clonal expansion also characterized some of the nonresponders. At 0.1 to 3.0 mg/kg and by week 6, clonal expansion occurred in CD4+ and CD8+ blood T cells.

The rearrangement links TRBV7-9 to TRBJ1-2, with D possibly matching TRBD1 (5 bases). The source material was CD4+ or CD8+ T cells sorted from blood, sampled in a trial of the OX40 agonist ivuxolimab. This TCR came from an adult with an advanced solid tumor such as melanoma, head and neck, liver or kidney cancer. The CDR3 is CASSLALGGAYGYTF. CDR3 DNA: TGTGCCAGCAGCTTAGCCCTCGGGGGTGCCTATGGCTACACCTTC. The full variable domain, in which reference TRBV7-9 and TRBJ1-2 provide the parts outside the CDR3, is DTGVSQNPRHKITKRGQNVTFRCDPISEHNRLYWYRQTLGQGPEFLTYFQNEAQLEKSRLLSDRFSAERPKGSFSTLEIQRTEQGDSAMYLCASSLALGGAYGYTFGSGTRLTVV.